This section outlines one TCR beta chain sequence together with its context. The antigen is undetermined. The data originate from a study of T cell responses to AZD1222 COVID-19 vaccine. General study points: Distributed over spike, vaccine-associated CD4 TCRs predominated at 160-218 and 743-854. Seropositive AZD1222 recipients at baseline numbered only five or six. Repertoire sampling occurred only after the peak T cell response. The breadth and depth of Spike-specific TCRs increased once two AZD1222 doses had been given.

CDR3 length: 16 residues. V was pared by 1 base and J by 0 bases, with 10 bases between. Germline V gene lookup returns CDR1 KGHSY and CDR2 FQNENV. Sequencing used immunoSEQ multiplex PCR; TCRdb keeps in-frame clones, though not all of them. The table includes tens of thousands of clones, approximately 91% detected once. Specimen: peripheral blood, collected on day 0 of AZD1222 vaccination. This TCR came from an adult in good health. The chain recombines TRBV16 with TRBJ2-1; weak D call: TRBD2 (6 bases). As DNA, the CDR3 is TGTGCCAGCAGCCAATGGGGAGCGGGCTCCTACAATGAGCAGTTCTTC. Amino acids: CASSQWGAGSYNEQFF.